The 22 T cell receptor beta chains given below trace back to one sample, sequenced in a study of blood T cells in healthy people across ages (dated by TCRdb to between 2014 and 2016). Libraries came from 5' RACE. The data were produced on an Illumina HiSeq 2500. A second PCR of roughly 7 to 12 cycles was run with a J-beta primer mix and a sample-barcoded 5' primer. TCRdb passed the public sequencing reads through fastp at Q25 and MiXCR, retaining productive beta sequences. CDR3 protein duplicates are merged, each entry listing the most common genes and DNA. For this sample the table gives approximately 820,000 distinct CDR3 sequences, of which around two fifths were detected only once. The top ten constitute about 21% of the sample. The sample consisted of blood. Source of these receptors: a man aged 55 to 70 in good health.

The CDR3, as DNA: TGTGCCAGCAGCCCTACTAGCGGGGGGGCCACAGATACGCAGTATTTT. Translating it yields CASSPTSGGATDTQYF. The rearrangement uses TRBV6-2 or TRBV6-3 and TRBJ2-3; 13 positions agree with TRBD2. The J segment lost 2 bases and the V segment lost 6 bases, leaving 5 bases of the junction unmatched. In germline, CDR1 is MNHEY, CDR2 SVGEGT. CDR3 size: 16 residues.

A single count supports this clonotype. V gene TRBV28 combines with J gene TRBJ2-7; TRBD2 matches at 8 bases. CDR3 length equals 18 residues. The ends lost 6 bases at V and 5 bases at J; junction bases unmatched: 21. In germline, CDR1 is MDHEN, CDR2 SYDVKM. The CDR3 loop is CASRRTSVAGTRVNEQYF. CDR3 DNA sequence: TGTGCCAGCAGGCGAACTTCGGTAGCGGGGACTCGCGTCAACGAGCAGTACTTC.

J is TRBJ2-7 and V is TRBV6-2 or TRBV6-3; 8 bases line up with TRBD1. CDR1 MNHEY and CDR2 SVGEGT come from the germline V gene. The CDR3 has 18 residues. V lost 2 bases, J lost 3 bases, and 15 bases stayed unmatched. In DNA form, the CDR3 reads TGTGCCAGCAGTTACCCGGCCGGCCGGACAGGGTATCTCTACGAGCAGTACTTC. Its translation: CASSYPAGRTGYLYEQYF.

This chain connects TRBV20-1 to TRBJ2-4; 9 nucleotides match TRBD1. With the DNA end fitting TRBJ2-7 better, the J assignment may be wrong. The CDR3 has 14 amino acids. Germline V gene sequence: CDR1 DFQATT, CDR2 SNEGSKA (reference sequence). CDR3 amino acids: CSARLGQGNNEQYF. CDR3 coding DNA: TGCAGTGCTAGACTGGGACAGGGTAACAACGAGCAGTACTTC.

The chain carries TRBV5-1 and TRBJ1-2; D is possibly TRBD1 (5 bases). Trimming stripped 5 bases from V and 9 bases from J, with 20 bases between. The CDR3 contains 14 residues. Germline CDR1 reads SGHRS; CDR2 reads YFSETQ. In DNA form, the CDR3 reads TGCGCCAGCAGGCCCAGTCCGGGGGAGGAGAGCTACACCTTC. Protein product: CASRPSPGEESYTF.

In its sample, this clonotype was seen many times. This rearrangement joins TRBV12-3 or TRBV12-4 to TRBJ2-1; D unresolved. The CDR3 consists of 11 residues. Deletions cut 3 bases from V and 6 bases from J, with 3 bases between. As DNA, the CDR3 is TGTGCCAGCAGTTTGTTCAATGAGCAGTTCTTC. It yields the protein CASSLFNEQFF.

The CDR3 spells CASNGQPHTQYF. DNA for the CDR3: TGTGCCAGCAATGGTCAACCTCATACGCAGTATTTT. The J gene is TRBJ2-3, the V gene TRBV21-1. TRBV21-1 is termed a pseudogene. The CDR3 runs 12 residues.

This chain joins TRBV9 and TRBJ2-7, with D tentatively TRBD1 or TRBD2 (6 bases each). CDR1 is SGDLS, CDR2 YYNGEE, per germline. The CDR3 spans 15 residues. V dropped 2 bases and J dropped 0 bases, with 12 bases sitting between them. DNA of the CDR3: TGTGCCAGCAGCGTGGGGAGGACAGCCTCCTACGAGCAGTACTTC. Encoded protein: CASSVGRTASYEQYF.

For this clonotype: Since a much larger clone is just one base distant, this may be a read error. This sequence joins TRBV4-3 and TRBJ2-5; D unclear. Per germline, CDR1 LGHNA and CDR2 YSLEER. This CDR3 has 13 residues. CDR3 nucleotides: TGCGCCAGCAGCTTGGGCTTCCAAGAGACCCGGTACTTC. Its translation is CASSLGFQETRYF.

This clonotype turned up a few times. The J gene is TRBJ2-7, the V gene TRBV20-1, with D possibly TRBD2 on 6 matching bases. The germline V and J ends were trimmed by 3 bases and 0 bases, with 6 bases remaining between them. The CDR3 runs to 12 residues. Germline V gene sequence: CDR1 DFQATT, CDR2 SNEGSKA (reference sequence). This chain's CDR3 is CSARGLSYEQYF. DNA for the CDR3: TGCAGTGCTAGGGGACTCTCCTACGAGCAGTACTTC.

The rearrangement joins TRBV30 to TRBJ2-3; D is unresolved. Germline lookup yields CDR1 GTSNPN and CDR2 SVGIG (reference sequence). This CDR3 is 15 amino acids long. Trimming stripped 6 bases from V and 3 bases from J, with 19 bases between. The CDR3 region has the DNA TGTGCCTGTTTCACGGGCCGTCAACTTACAGATACGCAGTATTTT. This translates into CACFTGRQLTDTQYF.

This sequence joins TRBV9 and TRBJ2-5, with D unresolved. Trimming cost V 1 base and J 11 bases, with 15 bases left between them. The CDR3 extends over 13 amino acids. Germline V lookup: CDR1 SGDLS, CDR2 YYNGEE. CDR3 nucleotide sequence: TGTGCCAGCAGCGTACGGCTTGACAATGGGCAGTACTTC. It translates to CASSVRLDNGQYF.

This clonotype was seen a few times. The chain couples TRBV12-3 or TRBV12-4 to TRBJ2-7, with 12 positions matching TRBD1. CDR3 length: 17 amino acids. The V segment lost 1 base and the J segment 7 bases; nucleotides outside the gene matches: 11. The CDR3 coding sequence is TGTGCCAGCAGTTTAGAATATTCCGGGACAGGGGGCAATGAGCAGTACTTC. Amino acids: CASSLEYSGTGGNEQYF.

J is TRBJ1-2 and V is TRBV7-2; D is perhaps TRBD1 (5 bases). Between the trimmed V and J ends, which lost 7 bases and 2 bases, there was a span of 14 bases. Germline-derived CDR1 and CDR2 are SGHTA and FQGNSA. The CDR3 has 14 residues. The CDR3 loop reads CASTATGGNYGYTF. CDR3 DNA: TGTGCCAGCACCGCTACAGGAGGAAACTATGGCTACACCTTC.

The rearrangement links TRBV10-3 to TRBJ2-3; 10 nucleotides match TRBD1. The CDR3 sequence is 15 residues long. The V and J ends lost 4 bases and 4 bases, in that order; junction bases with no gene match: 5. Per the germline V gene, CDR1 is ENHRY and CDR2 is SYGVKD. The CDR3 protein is CAISAGTGVADTQYF. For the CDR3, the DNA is TGTGCCATCAGTGCTGGGACAGGGGTTGCAGATACGCAGTATTTT.

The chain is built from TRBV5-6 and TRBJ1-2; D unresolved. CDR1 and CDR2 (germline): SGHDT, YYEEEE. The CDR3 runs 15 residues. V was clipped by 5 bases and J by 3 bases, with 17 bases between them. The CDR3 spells CASRAWRTDDYGYTF. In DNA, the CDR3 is TGTGCCAGCAGAGCTTGGAGAACAGACGACTATGGCTACACCTTC.

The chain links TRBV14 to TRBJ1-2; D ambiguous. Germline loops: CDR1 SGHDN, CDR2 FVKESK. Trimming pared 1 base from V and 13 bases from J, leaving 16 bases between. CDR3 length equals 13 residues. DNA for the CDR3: TGTGCCAGCAGCCAAGTGGGGTTCGACATATTCACCTTC. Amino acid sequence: CASSQVGFDIFTF.

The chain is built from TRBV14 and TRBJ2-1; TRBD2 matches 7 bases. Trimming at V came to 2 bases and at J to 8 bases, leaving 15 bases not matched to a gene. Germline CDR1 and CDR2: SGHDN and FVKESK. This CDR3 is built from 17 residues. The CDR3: CASSQSIVGGKWYEQFF. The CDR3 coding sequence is TGTGCCAGCAGCCAAAGCATAGTGGGGGGGAAATGGTATGAGCAGTTCTTC.

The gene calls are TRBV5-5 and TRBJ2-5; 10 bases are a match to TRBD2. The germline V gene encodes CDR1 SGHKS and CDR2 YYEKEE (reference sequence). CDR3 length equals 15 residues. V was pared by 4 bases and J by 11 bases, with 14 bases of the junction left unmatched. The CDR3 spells CASSQPIRLAGEQYF. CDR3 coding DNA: TGTGCCAGCAGCCAACCGATCCGACTAGCGGGTGAGCAGTACTTC. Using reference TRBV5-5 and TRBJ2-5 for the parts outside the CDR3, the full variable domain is DAGVTQSPTHLIKTRGQQVTLRCSPISGHKSVSWYQQVLGQGPQFIFQYYEKEERGRGNFPDRFSARQFPNYSSELNVNALLLGDSALYLCASSQPIRLAGEQYFGPGTRLLVL.

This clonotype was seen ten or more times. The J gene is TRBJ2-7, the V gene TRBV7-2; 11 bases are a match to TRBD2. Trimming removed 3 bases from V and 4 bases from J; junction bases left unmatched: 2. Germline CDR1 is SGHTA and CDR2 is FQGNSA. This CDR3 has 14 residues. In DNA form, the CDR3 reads TGTGCCAGCAGCTTGACTAGCGGGGAATACGAGCAGTACTTC. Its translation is CASSLTSGEYEQYF.

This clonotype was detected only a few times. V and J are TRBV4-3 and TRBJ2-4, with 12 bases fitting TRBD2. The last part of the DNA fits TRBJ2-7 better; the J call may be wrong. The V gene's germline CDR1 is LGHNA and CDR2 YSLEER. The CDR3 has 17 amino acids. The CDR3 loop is CASSQGYRTSGTSEQYF. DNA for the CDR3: TGCGCCAGCAGCCAGGGTTACCGGACTAGCGGGACAAGCGAGCAGTACTTC.

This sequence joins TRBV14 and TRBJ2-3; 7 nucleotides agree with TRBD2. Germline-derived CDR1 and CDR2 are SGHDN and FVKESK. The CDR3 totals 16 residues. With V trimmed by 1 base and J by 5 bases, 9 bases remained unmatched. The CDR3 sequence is CASSQGPAGLKDTQYF. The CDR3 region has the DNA TGTGCCAGCAGCCAAGGCCCAGCGGGGCTGAAAGATACGCAGTATTTT.